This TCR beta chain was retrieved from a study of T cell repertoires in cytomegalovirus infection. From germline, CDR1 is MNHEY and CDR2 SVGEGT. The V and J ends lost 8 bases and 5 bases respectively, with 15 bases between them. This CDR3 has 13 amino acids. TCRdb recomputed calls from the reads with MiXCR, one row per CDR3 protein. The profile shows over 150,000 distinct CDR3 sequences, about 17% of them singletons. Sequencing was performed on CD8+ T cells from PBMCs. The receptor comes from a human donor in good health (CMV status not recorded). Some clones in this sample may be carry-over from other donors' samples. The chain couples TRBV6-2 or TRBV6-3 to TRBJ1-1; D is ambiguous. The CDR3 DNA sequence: TGTGCCAGCCTTAACGAGGGATGGACTGAAGCTTTCTTT. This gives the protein CASLNEGWTEAFF.